The 19 T cell receptor beta chains below come from one sample, sequenced in a study of OX40 agonist ivuxolimab in advanced cancers. The protocol was immunoSEQ multiplex PCR, while the TCRdb copy is restricted to in-frame clones and leaves out a portion. Of 55,000 or so clones detected, more than 70% appear once; the ten largest clones hold over 6%. Source: CD4+ or CD8+ T cells sorted from blood, taken in a trial of the OX40 agonist ivuxolimab. The receptors were sampled from an adult with an advanced solid tumor such as melanoma, head and neck, liver or kidney cancer.

This chain uses TRBV5-1 with TRBJ2-7; D call uncertain. The CDR3 length is 11 residues. Per germline, CDR1 SGHRS and CDR2 YFSETQ. The V end lost 0 bases, the J end lost 8 bases, and 6 bases lay between the germline ends. The CDR3 protein is CASSLDNQQYF. The CDR3 nucleotides read TGCGCCAGCAGCTTGGATAACCAGCAGTACTTC.

The chain recombines TRBV11-3 with TRBJ2-1; D is ambiguous. Germline CDR1 is SGHNT and CDR2 is YENEEA. Trimming removed 6 bases at V and 7 bases at J, with 19 bases between. The CDR3 is made up of 15 amino acids. The CDR3 sequence: CASRPGPSRSNEQFF. CDR3 DNA sequence: TGTGCCAGCAGACCCGGCCCCTCCAGATCAAATGAGCAGTTCTTC.

In this sample, this clone turned up once. At one of its ends the junction is not consistent with the germline gene, which may arise from a read error. The J gene is TRBJ2-2, the V gene TRBV7-7, with TRBD2 matching 9 bases. The CDR3 extends over 15 amino acids. Germline V CDR1 and CDR2: SSHAT, FNYEAQ (reference sequence). The CDR3 is CASSLAGDITGELFF. The CDR3 region has the DNA TGTGCTAGCAGCTTAGCGGGGGACATAACCGGGGAGCTGTTTTTT.

J is TRBJ2-1 and V is TRBV7-3; the D gene is possibly TRBD1 (6 bases). Germline lookup yields CDR1 SGHTA and CDR2 FQGTGA. This CDR3 is 13 amino acids long. V was shortened by 2 bases and J by 8 bases, with 10 bases between the two germline ends. The CDR3 loop reads CASSLAQGHEQFF. CDR3 in DNA: TGTGCCAGCAGCTTAGCACAGGGCCATGAGCAGTTCTTC. Drawing the rest from reference TRBV7-3 and TRBJ2-1, the complete variable domain is GAGVSQTPSNKVTEKGKYVELRCDPISGHTALYWYRQSLGQGPEFLIYFQGTGAADDSGLPNDRFFAVRPEGSVSTLKIQRTERGDSAVYLCASSLAQGHEQFFGPGTRLTVL.

In its sample, this clone was seen a few times. This chain links TRBV11-1 with TRBJ2-1; possibly TRBD2 for D (5 bases). Germline assignment: CDR1 SGHAT and CDR2 FQDESV (reference sequence). The ends were cut back, 0 bases at V and 5 bases at J, with 8 bases in the middle. The length of the CDR3 is 14 residues. CDR3 amino acids: CASSLALRDNEQFF. The CDR3 DNA follows: TGTGCCAGCAGCTTAGCCCTGAGGGACAATGAGCAGTTCTTC.

This rearrangement joins TRBV30 to TRBJ1-2, with a possible D match to TRBD1 (5 bases). With 0 bases removed from V and 3 bases from J, the gap between germline ends came to 11 bases. Germline CDR1 is GTSNPN and CDR2 is SVGIG (reference sequence). The CDR3 length is 14 residues. CDR3 protein: CAWSVPQGYYGYTF. The CDR3 DNA sequence: TGTGCCTGGAGTGTTCCGCAGGGCTACTATGGCTACACCTTC.

The chain combines TRBV28 with TRBJ1-5; D is undetermined. Germline V gives CDR1 MDHEN, CDR2 SYDVKM. V was cut by 5 bases and J by 0 bases, with 11 bases left in between. The length of the CDR3 is 15 residues. The CDR3 coding sequence is TGTGCCAGCAGTGACGAGGTGTATAGCAATCAGCCCCAGCATTTT. Translation gives CASSDEVYSNQPQHF.

The chain employs TRBV28 and TRBJ2-2, with TRBD2 matching 15 bases. This CDR3 is built from 18 residues. Looked up from germline, CDR1 is MDHEN and CDR2 is SYDVKM. The V segment lost 4 bases and the J segment 7 bases; nucleotides outside the gene matches: 10. The CDR3 region is CASSSGLAGGWWIGELFF. CDR3 DNA sequence: TGTGCCAGCAGTTCTGGACTAGCGGGAGGGTGGTGGATCGGGGAGCTGTTTTTT.

The chain is built from TRBV11-1 and TRBJ1-4; D unresolved. The V gene lost 5 bases and the J gene lost 8 bases, with 21 bases spanning the gap. Germline V gene sequence: CDR1 SGHAT, CDR2 FQDESV (reference sequence). CDR3 size: 16 residues. The chain's CDR3 is CASSPGGSPLLEKLFF. The CDR3, as DNA: TGTGCCAGCAGCCCCGGCGGATCCCCCCTCTTGGAAAAACTGTTTTTT.

The chain combines TRBV7-9 with TRBJ1-1, with unresolved D. The CDR3 is 13 residues long. Trimming took off 5 bases at V and 0 bases at J, with 7 bases between the two ends. In germline, CDR1 is SEHNR, CDR2 FQNEAQ (reference sequence). The CDR3: CASSPSMNTEAFF. In DNA form, the CDR3 reads TGTGCCAGCAGCCCATCCATGAACACTGAAGCTTTCTTT.

This rearrangement joins TRBV4-1 to TRBJ2-5, with 9 nucleotides matching TRBD2. Looked up from germline, CDR1 is MGHRA and CDR2 is YSYEKL. The V and J ends lost 2 bases and 4 bases, in that order; junction bases with no gene match: 8. The CDR3 has 16 amino acids. The CDR3 nucleotides read TGCGCCAGCAGCCAACGGGAACTAGCGGGTAGAGAGACCCAGTACTTC. It encodes CASSQRELAGRETQYF.

The chain links TRBV10-2 to TRBJ2-2; 7 bases are a match to TRBD1. V shed 2 bases and J 0 bases; nucleotides not matched to a gene: 3. CDR3 length equals 16 residues. Germline V gene data show CDR1 as WSHSY and CDR2 as SAAADI. The CDR3 here is CASSEGQGANTGELFF. The CDR3 nucleotides read TGCGCCAGCAGTGAGGGGCAGGGGGCGAACACCGGGGAGCTGTTTTTT.

The chain carries TRBV14 and TRBJ2-7; the match to TRBD1 covers 9 bases. The V segment lost 6 bases and the J segment 3 bases; nucleotides outside the gene matches: 3. Germline V lookup: CDR1 SGHDN, CDR2 FVKESK. The CDR3 runs to 13 residues. CDR3 coding DNA: TGTGCCAGCAGGCAGACAGGGGGCTACGAGCAGTACTTC. Its translation: CASRQTGGYEQYF. The entire variable domain, with the rest obtained from reference TRBV14 and TRBJ2-7, is as follows: EAGVTQFPSHSVIEKGQTVTLRCDPISGHDNLYWYRRVMGKEIKFLLHFVKESKQDESGMPNNRFLAERTGGTYSTLKVQPAELEDSGVYFCASRQTGGYEQYFGPGTRLTVT.

The sample holds one count of this clone. This chain links TRBV5-1 with TRBJ1-1; D is unresolved. CDR1 SGHRS and CDR2 YFSETQ come from the germline V gene. The CDR3 length is 12 residues. With 5 bases removed from V and 1 base from J, the gap between germline ends came to 6 bases. The CDR3 protein is CASRTSNTEAFF. The CDR3 nucleotides read TGCGCCAGCAGGACATCGAACACTGAAGCTTTCTTT. Complete variable domain (other parts from reference TRBV5-1 and TRBJ1-1): KAGVTQTPRYLIKTRGQQVTLSCSPISGHRSVSWYQQTPGQGLQFLFEYFSETQRNKGNFPGRFSGRQFSNSRSEMNVSTLELGDSALYLCASRTSNTEAFFGQGTRLTVV.

The chain carries TRBV10-3 and TRBJ2-7, with TRBD1 identical over 7 bases. Germline V lookup: CDR1 ENHRY, CDR2 SYGVKD. The CDR3 contains 14 residues. Trimming removed 7 bases from V and 5 bases from J; junction bases left unmatched: 11. The CDR3 DNA sequence: TGTGCCATCAAGCGGCCGACAGGGATTGACGAGCAGTACTTC. Translating gives CAIKRPTGIDEQYF.

This chain connects TRBV7-2 to TRBJ2-5; D is undetermined. V lost 5 bases to trimming and J lost 5 bases, with 24 bases between them. This CDR3 is built from 17 residues. Germline CDR1 SGHTA, CDR2 FQGNSA. CDR3 protein: CASSPSIKARDEETQYF. CDR3 nucleotide sequence: TGTGCCAGCAGCCCCTCTATAAAGGCACGCGACGAGGAGACCCAGTACTTC.

The rearrangement joins TRBV10-3 to TRBJ2-3, with 12 bases lining up with TRBD2. With 7 bases clipped from V and 3 bases from J, the junction kept 5 bases outside the gene matches. The CDR3 is made up of 15 amino acids. Germline loops: CDR1 ENHRY, CDR2 SYGVKD. The CDR3 loop reads CAITPGTSGTDTQYF. The DNA for the CDR3 is TGTGCCATCACTCCCGGGACTAGCGGGACAGATACGCAGTATTTT.

This clone has just one count. The gene calls are TRBV7-3 and TRBJ2-2, with D possibly being TRBD2 (5 bases). The CDR3 totals 17 residues. The germline CDR1 and CDR2 sequences are SGHTA and FQGTGA. V was clipped by 3 bases and J by 8 bases, with 22 bases between them. This CDR3 is CASSLTPPRSGQGELFF. The CDR3 region has the DNA TGTGCCAGCAGCTTGACTCCGCCGCGGAGCGGTCAAGGGGAGCTGTTTTTT.

The chain carries TRBV5-6 and TRBJ2-1; TRBD2 matches 7 bases. CDR3 length: 14 amino acids. Germline V gene sequence: CDR1 SGHDT, CDR2 YYEEEE. The V segment lost 0 bases and the J segment 9 bases; nucleotides outside the gene matches: 6. The CDR3 nucleotides read TGTGCCAGCAGCTTGGGGACTAGGAGGGGTGAGCAGTTCTTC. Protein sequence: CASSLGTRRGEQFF.